This TCR beta chain originates from a study of neoadjuvant nivolumab and ipilimumab in lung cancer. General study points: Only a small number of samples underwent TCR sequencing. Higher pretherapy blood TCR richness went with higher resected-tumor richness. TCR richness and clonality were higher in tumors than adjacent uninvolved lung. Only two of four nivolumab-treated tumors gained richness and clonality by surgery.

Method: immunoSEQ multiplex PCR; TCRdb's copy keeps in-frame clones and lacks some. The sample contains 10,000 to 15,000 clones, around 70% of which appear only once. About this clone: Its specificity is unknown.

This specimen consisted of peripheral blood, obtained after neoadjuvant nivolumab, alone or with ipilimumab, at or shortly before surgery. This clonotype originated in an adult with non-small cell lung cancer.

CDR3 in DNA: TGTGCCTGGCAAGGACTGTCTGGGGCCAACGTCCTGACTTTC. Its translation is CAWQGLSGANVLTF. The chain recombines TRBV30 with TRBJ2-6, with D tentatively TRBD2 (5 bases). This CDR3 is built from 14 residues. Germline values: CDR1 GTSNPN, CDR2 SVGIG (reference sequence). Trimming took off 5 bases at V and 1 base at J, with 9 bases between the two ends.